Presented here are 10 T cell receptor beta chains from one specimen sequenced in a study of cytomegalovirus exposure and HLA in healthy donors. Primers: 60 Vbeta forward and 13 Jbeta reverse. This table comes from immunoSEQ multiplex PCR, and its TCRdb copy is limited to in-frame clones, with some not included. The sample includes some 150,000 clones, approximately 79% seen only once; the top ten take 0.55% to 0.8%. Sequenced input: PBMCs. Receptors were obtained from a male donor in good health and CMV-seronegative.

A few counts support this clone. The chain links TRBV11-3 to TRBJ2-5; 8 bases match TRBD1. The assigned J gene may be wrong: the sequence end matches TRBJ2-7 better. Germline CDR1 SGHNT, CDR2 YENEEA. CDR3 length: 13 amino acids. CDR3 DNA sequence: TGTGCCAGCAGCTTCGACAGGGGATCCGAGCAGTACTTC. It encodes CASSFDRGSEQYF.

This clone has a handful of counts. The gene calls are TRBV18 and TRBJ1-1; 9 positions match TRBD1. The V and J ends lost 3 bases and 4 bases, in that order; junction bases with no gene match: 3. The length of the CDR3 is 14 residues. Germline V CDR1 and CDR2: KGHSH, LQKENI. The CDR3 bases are TGTGCCAGCTCACCCGGGACAGGGAGCACTGAAGCTTTCTTT. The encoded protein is CASSPGTGSTEAFF.

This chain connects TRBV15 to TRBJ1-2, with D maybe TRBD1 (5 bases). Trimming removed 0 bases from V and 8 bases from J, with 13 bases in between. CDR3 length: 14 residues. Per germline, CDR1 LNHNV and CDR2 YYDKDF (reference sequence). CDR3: CATSRDRLGGGYTF. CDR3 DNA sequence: TGTGCCACCAGCAGAGATAGACTGGGGGGGGGCTACACCTTC.

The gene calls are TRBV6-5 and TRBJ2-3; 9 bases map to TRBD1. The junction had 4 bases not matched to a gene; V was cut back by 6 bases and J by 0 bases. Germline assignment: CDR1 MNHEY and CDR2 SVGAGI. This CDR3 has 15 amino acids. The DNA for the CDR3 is TGTGCCAGCAGGTCGACAGGGGGAAGCACAGATACGCAGTATTTT. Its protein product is CASRSTGGSTDTQYF.

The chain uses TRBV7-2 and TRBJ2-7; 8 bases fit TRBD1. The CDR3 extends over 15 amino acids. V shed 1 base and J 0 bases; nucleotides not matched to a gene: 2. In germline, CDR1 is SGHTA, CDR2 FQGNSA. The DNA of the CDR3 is TGTGCCAGCAGCTTAGTTACAGGGGGCTCCTACGAGCAGTACTTC. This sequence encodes CASSLVTGGSYEQYF.

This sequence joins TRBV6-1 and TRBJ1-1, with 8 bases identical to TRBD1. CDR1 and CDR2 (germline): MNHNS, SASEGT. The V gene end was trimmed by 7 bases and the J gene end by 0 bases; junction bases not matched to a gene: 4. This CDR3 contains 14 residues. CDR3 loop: CASTLDRVNTEAFF. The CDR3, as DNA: TGTGCCAGCACCTTGGACAGGGTGAACACTGAAGCTTTCTTT.

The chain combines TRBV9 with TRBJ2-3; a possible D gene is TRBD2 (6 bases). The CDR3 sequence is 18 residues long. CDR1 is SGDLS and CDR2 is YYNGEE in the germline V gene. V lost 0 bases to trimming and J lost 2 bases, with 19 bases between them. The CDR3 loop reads CASSVVAGGTGDTDTQYF. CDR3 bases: TGTGCCAGCAGCGTAGTTGCGGGCGGGACCGGGGACACAGATACGCAGTATTTT.

The CDR3 DNA is TGCAGCGGCGGACAGGGAAACTCCTACGAGCAGTACTTC. Its translation is CSGGQGNSYEQYF. The rearrangement uses TRBV29-1 and TRBJ2-7, with 8 bases matching TRBD1. The CDR3 sequence is 13 residues long. The junction had 5 bases not matched to a gene; V was cut back by 7 bases and J by 0 bases. CDR1 and CDR2 from the germline V gene are SQVTM and ANQGSEA.

CDR3 protein: CASSFSSSSGNTIYF. In DNA form, the CDR3 reads TGCGCCAGCAGCTTTAGCAGCAGCTCTGGAAACACCATATATTTT. The gene calls are TRBV5-1 and TRBJ1-3; no clear D gene. This CDR3 is 15 amino acids long. V lost 2 bases and J lost 0, with 9 bases in between. Germline values: CDR1 SGHRS, CDR2 YFSETQ. The full variable domain, rest sourced from reference TRBV5-1 and TRBJ1-3, is KAGVTQTPRYLIKTRGQQVTLSCSPISGHRSVSWYQQTPGQGLQFLFEYFSETQRNKGNFPGRFSGRQFSNSRSEMNVSTLELGDSALYLCASSFSSSSGNTIYFGEGSWLTVV.

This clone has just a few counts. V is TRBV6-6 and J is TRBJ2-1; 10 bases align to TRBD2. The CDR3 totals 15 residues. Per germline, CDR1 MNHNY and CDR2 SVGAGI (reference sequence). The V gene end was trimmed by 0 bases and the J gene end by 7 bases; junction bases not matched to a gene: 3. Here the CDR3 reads CASSYSPSGGNEQFF. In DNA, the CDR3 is TGTGCCAGCAGTTACTCCCCTAGCGGGGGTAATGAGCAGTTCTTC.